Here is one T cell receptor beta chain with its context. Its antigen is unknown. This sample is drawn from a study of T cell clonotyping in hematopoietic cell transplantation. Time point meaning: recipient sample about 28 days before transplant, after cytoreduction. This table comes from immunoSEQ multiplex PCR, and its TCRdb copy is limited to in-frame clones, with some not included. This sample has 50,000 or so clones, with about four fifths found just once. Study-level points and caveats: At the given depth, recipient repertoires were over 95% de novo clonotypes.

Sequencing was performed on peripheral blood mononuclear cells, taken before stem cell transplant. The TCR comes from a man between 60 and 75 years old with myelodysplastic syndrome. Some clones in this sample may be carry-over from other donors' samples.

This CDR3 is CASIRAGQSYEQYF. CDR3 sequence (DNA): TGCGCCAGCATTAGGGCAGGTCAGAGCTACGAGCAGTACTTC. The V and J genes are TRBV10-1 and TRBJ2-7, with D uncertain. This CDR3 contains 14 residues. The V and J ends lost 7 bases and 3 bases respectively, with 16 bases between them. Per germline, CDR1 WNHNN and CDR2 SYGVQD (reference sequence).